This T cell receptor (beta chain) was retrieved from a study of blood T cell repertoires in COVID-19. Study at large: Acute and convalescent COVID-19 samples came from the United States, Italy and Spain. T cells, B-cell-depleted T cells, or PBMCs provided the cDNA or gDNA that served as material.

Trimming cost V 5 bases and J 4 bases; bases outside gene matches: 10. The CDR3 covers 16 residues. Per the germline V gene, CDR1 is SEHNR and CDR2 is FQNEAQ (reference sequence). Source study methods: Reference gene primers were amplified, and this amplification served to estimate nucleated cell counts. Assay used: immunoSEQ multiplex PCR; TCRdb lists only in-frame clones, some missing. That table is the source of V, J and clone size, and D and trimming were worked out from the DNA. In the table there are 200,000 to 250,000 clones, around 84% of which are singletons. The V and J genes are TRBV7-9 and TRBJ2-3, with TRBD2 matching 9 bases. The sequencing sample was made of peripheral blood. This clonotype was obtained from a human donor in a cohort sampled during active COVID-19. The CDR3 sequence: CASSKRSSGISDTQYF. The CDR3, as DNA: TGTGCCAGCAGCAAGCGGTCTAGCGGGATTTCAGATACGCAGTATTTT.